This T cell receptor (beta chain) appears in the sequencing data of a study of T cell responses to AZD1222 COVID-19 vaccine. This clone appeared a single time. Clones were read by immunoSEQ multiplex PCR, and TCRdb kept only the in-frame ones, dropping some. Of 83,000 or so clones in the sample, almost 90% were seen once. This sample comprised peripheral blood, obtained 28 days after the second AZD1222 dose. The receptor was isolated from an adult who received the AZD1222 COVID-19 vaccine.

The CDR3 here is CASSNGLAGTDTQYF. CDR3 nucleotide sequence: TGTGCCAGCAGCAACGGACTAGCGGGCACAGATACGCAGTATTTT. V usage is TRBV3-1 (or the pseudogene TRBV3-2) and J usage is TRBJ2-3; the match to TRBD2 covers 10 bases. V shed 5 bases, J shed 1 base, and the junction held 3 bases outside the gene matches. This CDR3 spans 15 amino acids. From germline, CDR1 is LGHDT and CDR2 YNNKEL (reference sequence).